Listed here are 4 T cell receptor beta chains from one sample, sequenced in a study of blood T cell repertoires in COVID-19. TCRdb keeps only in-frame clones here, not all; method: immunoSEQ multiplex PCR. Of under 200,000 clones listed, 86% are singletons. The sequenced sample consisted of PBMCs or T cells enriched from blood (not recorded which). All receptors derive from a woman between 35 and 50 years old in a cohort exposed to, infected with or recovered from COVID-19 (not recorded which).

This clone has a handful of counts. J is TRBJ1-5 and V is TRBV6-1, with 8 bases aligning to TRBD1. With V trimmed by 3 bases and J by 2 bases, 6 bases remained unmatched. The CDR3 length is 16 residues. Germline-derived CDR1 and CDR2 are MNHNS and SASEGT. The CDR3 reads CASSEGLGQGNQPQHF. The CDR3 bases are TGTGCCAGCAGTGAGGGCTTGGGACAGGGCAATCAGCCCCAGCATTTT.

This clone was picked up one time. The chain carries TRBV3-1 (or the pseudogene TRBV3-2) and TRBJ2-3, with 9 positions matching TRBD2. This CDR3 comprises 19 residues. Germline V gene data show CDR1 as LGHDT and CDR2 as YNNKEL (reference sequence). Germline trimming cut 3 bases from V and 1 base from J; bases unmatched to any gene: 14. CDR3 sequence reads: CASSQSRGRGGPGTDTQYF. DNA for the CDR3: TGTGCCAGCAGCCAGTCCCGGGGGCGGGGGGGACCGGGCACAGATACGCAGTATTTT.

V gene TRBV6-2 or TRBV6-3 combines with J gene TRBJ2-7, with 14 positions matching TRBD2. The V and J ends lost 0 bases and 6 bases, in that order; junction bases with no gene match: 4. Germline V CDR1 and CDR2: MNHEY, SVGEGT. This CDR3 has 16 amino acids. The DNA of the CDR3 is TGTGCCAGCAGTTACTCGACCGGACTAGCGGGAGGCGAGCAGTACTTC. It is translated as CASSYSTGLAGGEQYF.

This clone appeared a few times. CDR3 residues: CASSLRTGEVTEAFF. CDR3 nucleotides: TGTGCCAGCTCACTTCGGACAGGCGAGGTCACTGAAGCTTTCTTT. The V call is TRBV18, the J call TRBJ1-1, with 7 bases aligning to TRBD1. This CDR3 is 15 amino acids long. Germline trimming cut 4 bases from V and 4 bases from J; bases unmatched to any gene: 9. Looked up from germline, CDR1 is KGHSH and CDR2 is LQKENI.